This TCR beta chain appears in the sequencing data of a study of T-cell reconstitution after alpha-beta-depleted transplantation in children. Study results and limitations: Fresh T-cell production supplied most of the T-cell counts and diversity seen one year after transplant. Surviving recipient T cells and thymic progenitors underlay high day-60 TCRbeta diversity in some patients. Expanded graft clones, several hundred of them, were reportedly the source of alpha-beta T cells about two months after transplant.

This CDR3 has 17 amino acids. V trimming: 6 bases; J trimming: 7 bases; junction bases outside the gene matches: 16. Preparing the TCRbeta library involved the use of unique molecular identifiers. TCRdb reprocessed the PCR reads via MiXCR and lists one record per CDR3 protein. The sample records over 100,000 distinct CDR3 sequences, about 9.4% being singletons. This clonotype has ten or more counts. Its antigen is undetermined. The J gene is TRBJ2-1, the V gene TRBV12-3 or TRBV12-4; 9 positions match TRBD2. The sequence was collected from a boy aged 2-15 years with acute lymphoblastic leukemia, due to receive a stem cell transplant. Sample: PBMCs, taken before TCRalphabeta/CD19-depleted stem cell transplant. CDR3 residues: CASRRKLAGGGGNEQFF. As DNA, the CDR3 is TGTGCCAGCAGAAGAAAACTAGCGGGCGGAGGGGGGAATGAGCAGTTCTTC.